Below, one TCR beta chain is given with its context. The CDR3 runs to 16 residues. Germline V gives CDR1 KGHDR, CDR2 SFDVKD. The data belong to a study of monozygotic twins with inflammatory bowel disease. TCRdb reanalyzed the 5' RACE reads, giving one entry per CDR3 protein sequence and no DNA. This sample contains about 150,000 distinct CDR3 sequences. Sequenced input: blood. The V call is TRBV24-1, the J call TRBJ2-1; the TCRdb call, TRBD2, lacks DNA for checking. The source of this sequence is a human donor with ulcerative colitis or Crohn's disease, or a healthy co-twin of an affected twin (not recorded which). The CDR3 sequence: CATSERDYRAANEQFF.